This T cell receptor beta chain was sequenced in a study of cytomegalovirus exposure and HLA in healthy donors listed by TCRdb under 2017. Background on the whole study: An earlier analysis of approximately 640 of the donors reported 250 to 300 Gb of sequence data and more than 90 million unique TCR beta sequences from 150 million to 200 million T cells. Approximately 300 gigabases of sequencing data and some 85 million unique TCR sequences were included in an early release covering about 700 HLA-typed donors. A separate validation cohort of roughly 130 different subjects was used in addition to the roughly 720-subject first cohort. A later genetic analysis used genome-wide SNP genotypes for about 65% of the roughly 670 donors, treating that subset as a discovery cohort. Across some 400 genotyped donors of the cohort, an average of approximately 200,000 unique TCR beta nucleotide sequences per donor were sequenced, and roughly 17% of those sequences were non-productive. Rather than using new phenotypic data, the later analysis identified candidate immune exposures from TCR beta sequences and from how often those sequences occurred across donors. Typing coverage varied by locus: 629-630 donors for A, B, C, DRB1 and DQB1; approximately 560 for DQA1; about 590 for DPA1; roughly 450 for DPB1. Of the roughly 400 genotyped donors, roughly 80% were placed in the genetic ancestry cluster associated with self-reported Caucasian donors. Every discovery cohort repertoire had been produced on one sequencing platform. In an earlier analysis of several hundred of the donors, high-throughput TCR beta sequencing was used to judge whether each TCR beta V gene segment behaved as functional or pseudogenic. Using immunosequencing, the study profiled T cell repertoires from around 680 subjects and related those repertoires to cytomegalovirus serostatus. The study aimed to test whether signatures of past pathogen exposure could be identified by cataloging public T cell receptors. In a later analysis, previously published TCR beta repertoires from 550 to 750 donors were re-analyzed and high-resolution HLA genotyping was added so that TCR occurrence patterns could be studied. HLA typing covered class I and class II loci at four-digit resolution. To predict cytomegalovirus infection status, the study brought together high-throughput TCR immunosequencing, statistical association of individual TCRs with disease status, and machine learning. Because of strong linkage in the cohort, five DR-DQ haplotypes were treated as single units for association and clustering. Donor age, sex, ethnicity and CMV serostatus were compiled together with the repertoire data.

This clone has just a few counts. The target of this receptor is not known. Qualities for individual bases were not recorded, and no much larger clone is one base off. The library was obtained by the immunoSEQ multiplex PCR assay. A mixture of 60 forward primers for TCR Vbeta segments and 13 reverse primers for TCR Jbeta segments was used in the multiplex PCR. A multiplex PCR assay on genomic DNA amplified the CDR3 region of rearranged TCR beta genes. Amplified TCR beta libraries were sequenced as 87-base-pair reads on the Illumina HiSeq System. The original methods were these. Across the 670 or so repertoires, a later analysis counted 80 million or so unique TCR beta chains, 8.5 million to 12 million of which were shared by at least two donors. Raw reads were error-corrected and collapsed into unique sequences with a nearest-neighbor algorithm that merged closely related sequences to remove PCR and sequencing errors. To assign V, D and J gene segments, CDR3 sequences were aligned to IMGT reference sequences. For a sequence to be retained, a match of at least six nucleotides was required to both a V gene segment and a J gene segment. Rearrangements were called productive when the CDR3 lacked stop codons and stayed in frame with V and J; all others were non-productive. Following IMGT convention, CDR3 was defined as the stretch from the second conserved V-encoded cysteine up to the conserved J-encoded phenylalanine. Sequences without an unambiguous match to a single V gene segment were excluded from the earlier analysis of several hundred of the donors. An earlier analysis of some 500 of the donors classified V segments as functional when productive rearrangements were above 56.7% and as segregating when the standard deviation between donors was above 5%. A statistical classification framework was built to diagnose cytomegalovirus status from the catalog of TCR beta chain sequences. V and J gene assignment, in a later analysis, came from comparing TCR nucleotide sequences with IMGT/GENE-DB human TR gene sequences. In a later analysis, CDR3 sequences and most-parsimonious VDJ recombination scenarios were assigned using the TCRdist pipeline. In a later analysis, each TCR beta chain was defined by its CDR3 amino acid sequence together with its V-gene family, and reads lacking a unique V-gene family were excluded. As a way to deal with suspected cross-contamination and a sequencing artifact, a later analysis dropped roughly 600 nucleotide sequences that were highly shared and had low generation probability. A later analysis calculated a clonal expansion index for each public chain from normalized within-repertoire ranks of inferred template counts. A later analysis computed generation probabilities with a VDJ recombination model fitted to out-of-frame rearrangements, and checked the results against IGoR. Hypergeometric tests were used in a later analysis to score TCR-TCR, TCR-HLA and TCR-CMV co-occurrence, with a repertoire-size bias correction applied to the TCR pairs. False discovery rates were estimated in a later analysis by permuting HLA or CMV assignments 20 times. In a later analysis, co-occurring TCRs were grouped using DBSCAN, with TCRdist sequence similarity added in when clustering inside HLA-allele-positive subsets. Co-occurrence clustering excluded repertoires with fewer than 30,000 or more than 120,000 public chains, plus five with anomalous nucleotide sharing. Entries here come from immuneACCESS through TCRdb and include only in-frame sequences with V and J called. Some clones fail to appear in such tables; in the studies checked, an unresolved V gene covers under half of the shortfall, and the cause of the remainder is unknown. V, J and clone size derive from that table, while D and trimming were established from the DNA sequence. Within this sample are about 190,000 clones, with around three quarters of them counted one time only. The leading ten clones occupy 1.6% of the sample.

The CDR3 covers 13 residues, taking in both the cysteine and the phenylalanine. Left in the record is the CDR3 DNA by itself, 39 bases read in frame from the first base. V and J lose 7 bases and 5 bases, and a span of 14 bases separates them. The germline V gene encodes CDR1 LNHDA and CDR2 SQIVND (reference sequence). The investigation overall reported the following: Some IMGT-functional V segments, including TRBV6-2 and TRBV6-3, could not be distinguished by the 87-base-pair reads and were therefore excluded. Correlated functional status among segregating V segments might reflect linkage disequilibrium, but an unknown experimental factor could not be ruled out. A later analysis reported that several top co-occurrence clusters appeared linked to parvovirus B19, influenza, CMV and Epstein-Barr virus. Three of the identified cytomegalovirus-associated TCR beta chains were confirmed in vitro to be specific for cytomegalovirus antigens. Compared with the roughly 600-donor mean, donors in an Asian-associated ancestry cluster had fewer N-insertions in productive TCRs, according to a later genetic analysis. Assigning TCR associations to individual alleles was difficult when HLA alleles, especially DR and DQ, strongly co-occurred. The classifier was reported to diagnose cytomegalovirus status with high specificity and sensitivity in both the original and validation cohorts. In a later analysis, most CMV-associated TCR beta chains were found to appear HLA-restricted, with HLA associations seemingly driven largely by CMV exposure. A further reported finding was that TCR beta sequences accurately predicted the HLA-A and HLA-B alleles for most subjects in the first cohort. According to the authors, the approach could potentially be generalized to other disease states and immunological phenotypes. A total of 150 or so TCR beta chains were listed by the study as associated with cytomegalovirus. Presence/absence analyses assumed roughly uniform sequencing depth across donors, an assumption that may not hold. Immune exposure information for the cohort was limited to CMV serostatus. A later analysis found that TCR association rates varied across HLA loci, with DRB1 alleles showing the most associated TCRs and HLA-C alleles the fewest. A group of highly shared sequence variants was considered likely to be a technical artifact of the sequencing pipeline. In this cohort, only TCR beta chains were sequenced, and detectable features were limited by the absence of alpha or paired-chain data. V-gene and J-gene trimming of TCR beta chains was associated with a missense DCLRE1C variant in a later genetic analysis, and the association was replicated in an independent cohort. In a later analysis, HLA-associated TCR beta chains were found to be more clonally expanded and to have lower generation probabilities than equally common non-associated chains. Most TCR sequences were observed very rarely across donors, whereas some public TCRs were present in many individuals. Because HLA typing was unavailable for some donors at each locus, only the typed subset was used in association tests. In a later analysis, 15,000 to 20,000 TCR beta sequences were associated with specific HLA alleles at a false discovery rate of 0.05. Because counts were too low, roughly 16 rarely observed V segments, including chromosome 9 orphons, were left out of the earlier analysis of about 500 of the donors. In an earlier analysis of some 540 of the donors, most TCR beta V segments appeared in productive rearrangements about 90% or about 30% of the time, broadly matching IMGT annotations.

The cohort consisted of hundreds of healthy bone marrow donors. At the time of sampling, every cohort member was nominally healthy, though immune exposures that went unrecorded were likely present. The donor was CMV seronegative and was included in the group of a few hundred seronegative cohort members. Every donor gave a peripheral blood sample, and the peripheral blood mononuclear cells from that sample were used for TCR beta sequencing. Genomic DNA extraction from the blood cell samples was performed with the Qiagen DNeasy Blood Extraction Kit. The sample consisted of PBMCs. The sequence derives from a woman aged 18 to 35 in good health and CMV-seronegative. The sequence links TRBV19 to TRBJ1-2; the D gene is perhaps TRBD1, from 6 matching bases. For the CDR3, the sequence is CASTLRDTYGYTF. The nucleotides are TGTGCCAGTACCCTACGGGACACGTATGGCTACACCTTC.